This T cell receptor beta chain comes out of a study of neoadjuvant anti-PD-1 for oral cavity cancer. Data came from immunoSEQ multiplex PCR; TCRdb stores just in-frame clones and leaves some out. The sample lists some 15,000 clones; about 36% were seen once. Time point defined: after neoadjuvant nivolumab, at surgical resection. In germline, CDR1 is SGHRS, CDR2 YFSETQ. The CDR3 is made up of 13 amino acids. V was shortened by 5 bases and J by 3 bases, with 11 bases between the two germline ends. This rearrangement joins TRBV5-1 to TRBJ1-1; D not certain. The source material was tumor tissue, sampled after nivolumab (anti-PD-1) treatment. This receptor was taken from a person aged 35-80 years with oral cavity squamous cell carcinoma. The CDR3 DNA sequence: TGCGCCAGCAGATCGAGCCTAGACACTGAAGCTTTCTTT. Amino acid sequence: CASRSSLDTEAFF.